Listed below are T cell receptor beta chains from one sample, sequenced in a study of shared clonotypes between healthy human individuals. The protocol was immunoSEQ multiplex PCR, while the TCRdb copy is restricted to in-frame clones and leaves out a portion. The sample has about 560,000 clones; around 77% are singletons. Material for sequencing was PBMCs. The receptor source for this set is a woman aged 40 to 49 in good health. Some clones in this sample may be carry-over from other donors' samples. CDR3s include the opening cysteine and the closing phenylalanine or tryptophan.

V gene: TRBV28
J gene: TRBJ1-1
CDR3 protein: CASREQGAASGNTEAFF

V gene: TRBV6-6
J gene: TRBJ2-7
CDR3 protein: CASSYGQGHEQYF

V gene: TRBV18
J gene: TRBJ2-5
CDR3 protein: CASSPRRQETQYF

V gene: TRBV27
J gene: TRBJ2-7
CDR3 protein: CASSLRTSGRARSGEQYF

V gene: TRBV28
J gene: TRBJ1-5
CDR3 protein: CASSLWQTEQPQHF

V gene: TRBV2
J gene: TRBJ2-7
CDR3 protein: CASSEQNREQYF

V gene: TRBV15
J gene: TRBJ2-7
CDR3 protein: CATSRDLAGGYEQYF

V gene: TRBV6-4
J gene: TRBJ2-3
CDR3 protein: CASSDSMGHGTDTQYF

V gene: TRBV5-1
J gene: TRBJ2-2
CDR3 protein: CASSLAGTGMTGELFF

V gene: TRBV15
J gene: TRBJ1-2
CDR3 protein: CATSRGRGYYGYTF

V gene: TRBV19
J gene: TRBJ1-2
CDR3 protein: CASSIGAGNTYGYTF

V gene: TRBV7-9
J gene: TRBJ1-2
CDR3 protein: CASSRAGGYGYTF

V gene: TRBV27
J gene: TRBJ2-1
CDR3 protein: CASSTLGITYNEQFF

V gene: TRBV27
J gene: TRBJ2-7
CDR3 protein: CASSFTSGAPTYEQYF

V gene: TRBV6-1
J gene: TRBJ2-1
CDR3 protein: CASSEWAGRTSIGQFF

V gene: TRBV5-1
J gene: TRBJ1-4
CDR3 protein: CASSPQGTNEKLFF

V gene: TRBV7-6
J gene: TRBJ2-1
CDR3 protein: CASSGRALYNEQFF

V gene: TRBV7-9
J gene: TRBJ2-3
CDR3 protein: CASSLDPFPADTQYF

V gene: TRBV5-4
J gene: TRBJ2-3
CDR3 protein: CASSLAVAGATQYF

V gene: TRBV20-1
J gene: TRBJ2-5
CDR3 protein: CSARDLETQYF

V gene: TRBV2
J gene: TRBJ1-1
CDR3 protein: CASKIGTGVGTEAFF

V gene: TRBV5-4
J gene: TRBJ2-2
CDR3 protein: CASTSGTGGAVTGELFF